In this sample, the clone carrying this T cell receptor beta chain turned up a few times. Antigen: not known. There are 14 residues in the CDR3. The germline V gene encodes CDR1 LNHDA and CDR2 SQIVND (reference sequence). The V gene lost 5 bases and the J gene lost 4 bases, with 12 bases spanning the gap. Each cDNA held unique molecular identifiers, and template switching gave it a universal primer site. TCRdb used MiXCR to reprocess the 5' RACE reads, holding one entry per CDR3 protein. This table holds roughly 250,000 distinct CDR3 sequences, over 13% found once. These data belong to a study of identical twins. Study-level findings and limits: The abundant beta clonotypes from cord blood had fewer insertions, and memory repertoires had none of this.

The specimen sequenced was memory (CD45RO+) T cells sorted from blood. V usage is TRBV19 and J usage is TRBJ2-1; possibly TRBD2 for D (6 bases). This clonotype was obtained from a woman aged 18-29 years in good health. CDR3 region: CASSGGTGYNEQFF. The CDR3 bases are TGTGCCAGTAGTGGTGGGACTGGGTACAATGAGCAGTTCTTC.